Shown below are 13 T cell receptor beta chains from a single sample sequenced in a study of T cell repertoires in cytomegalovirus infection. Their antigens are not known. From the reads, TCRdb called clonotypes with MiXCR, one entry per CDR3 protein. The repertoire includes 350,000 to 400,000 distinct CDR3 sequences, around a third of them detected once, and approximately 12% sits in the top ten. The sequencing here drew on cultured PBMCs, taken from culture after CMV antigen stimulation. The receptors were sampled from a human donor in good health (CMV status not recorded). Some clones in this sample may be carry-over from other donors' samples.

This clonotype was seen many times. This chain uses TRBV7-2 with TRBJ2-5; D tentatively reads TRBD1 or TRBD2 (6 bases each). With 5 bases removed from V and 6 bases from J, the gap between germline ends came to 19 bases. Germline-derived CDR1 and CDR2 are SGHTA and FQGNSA. This CDR3 comprises 15 residues. The CDR3 spells CASSPVGGGGKTQYF. The CDR3 nucleotides read TGTGCCAGCAGCCCGGTGGGGGGCGGAGGGAAGACCCAGTACTTC.

The rearrangement links TRBV12-3 or TRBV12-4 to TRBJ2-1; TRBD1 agrees at 7 bases. The CDR3 consists of 15 residues. With 6 bases clipped from V and 0 bases from J, the junction kept 5 bases outside the gene matches. The CDR3 DNA is TGTGCCAGCAGGGGGGACAGCCGCTCCTACAATGAGCAGTTCTTC. Its translation: CASRGDSRSYNEQFF.

This clonotype was counted a few times. The chain is built from TRBV5-4 and TRBJ2-2; 8 bases are a match to TRBD1. Looked up from germline, CDR1 is SGHNT and CDR2 is YYREEE (reference sequence). This CDR3 has 20 residues. J lost 7 bases, V lost 4 bases, and 24 bases had no gene match. The CDR3: CASSTNRATGEAPGVGELFF. In nucleotides, the CDR3 is TGTGCCAGCAGCACGAACAGAGCGACAGGGGAAGCTCCTGGTGTCGGGGAGCTGTTTTTT. The full variable domain, completed using reference TRBV5-4 and TRBJ2-2, is ETGVTQSPTHLIKTRGQQVTLRCSSQSGHNTVSWYQQALGQGPQFIFQYYREEENGRGNFPPRFSGLQFPNYSSELNVNALELDDSALYLCASSTNRATGEAPGVGELFFGEGSRLTVL.

The chain has TRBV11-3 and TRBJ2-3; D remains unclear. V was pared by 1 base and J by 1 base, with 12 bases between. This CDR3 contains 16 residues. The germline gives CDR1 SGHNT, CDR2 YENEEA. In nucleotides, the CDR3 is TGTGCCAGCAGCTTAGCGGGTTGGTCAGGCACAGATACGCAGTATTTT. It is translated as CASSLAGWSGTDTQYF.

The CDR3 coding sequence is TGCAGCGTTGATTCGGGAAGCTCCTACAATGAGCAGTTCTTC. Translating it yields CSVDSGSSYNEQFF. The chain combines TRBV29-1 with TRBJ2-1; D is perhaps TRBD2 (5 bases). V gave up 3 bases and J gave up 0 bases, with 9 bases separating them. Germline V gene data show CDR1 as SQVTM and CDR2 as ANQGSEA. The CDR3 has 14 amino acids.

This clonotype was counted a few times. The chain joins TRBV7-2 to TRBJ1-2, with D possibly being TRBD1 (5 bases). The length of the CDR3 is 14 residues. Germline CDR1 is SGHTA and CDR2 is FQGNSA. Trimming stripped 5 bases from V and 0 bases from J, with 10 bases between. The CDR3 region is CASSPGFSNYGYTF. Written as DNA, the CDR3 is TGTGCCAGCAGCCCAGGGTTTTCTAACTATGGCTACACCTTC.

This clonotype was seen many times. The chain uses TRBV7-2 and TRBJ2-2; D tentatively reads TRBD1 or TRBD2 (6 bases each). V dropped 10 bases and J dropped 4 bases, with 22 bases sitting between them. Germline assignment: CDR1 SGHTA and CDR2 FQGNSA. This CDR3 region has 16 residues. DNA of the CDR3: TGTGCCACCGAGCAACAGGGAGGCCGTAGCACCGGGGAGCTGTTTTTT. This gives the protein CATEQQGGRSTGELFF.

CDR3 protein: CASSLVEQEARETQYF. Here the CDR3 DNA reads TGTGCCAGCAGCTTAGTAGAGCAGGAGGCCCGAGAGACCCAGTACTTC. The V and J genes are TRBV7-9 and TRBJ2-5, with D perhaps TRBD2 (5 bases). Trimming took off 1 base at V and 4 bases at J, with 16 bases between the two ends. The CDR3 is 16 amino acids. Germline lookup yields CDR1 SEHNR and CDR2 FQNEAQ (reference sequence).

CDR3 amino acids: CASNRQGIYSPLHF. Here the CDR3 DNA reads TGTGCCAGCAACCGACAGGGGATCTATTCACCCCTCCACTTT. The V call is TRBV19, the J call TRBJ1-6; 8 bases align to TRBD1. Germline V gives CDR1 LNHDA, CDR2 SQIVND (reference sequence). V dropped 9 bases and J dropped 8; count of bases not matched to a gene: 9. There are 14 residues in the CDR3.

This clonotype was observed at least ten times. This rearrangement joins TRBV7-2 to TRBJ2-5; 9 positions match TRBD1. Germline CDR1 and CDR2: SGHTA and FQGNSA. Germline trimming cut 5 bases from V and 4 bases from J; bases unmatched to any gene: 5. This CDR3 has 14 amino acids. Here the CDR3 reads CASSATGGPETQYF. The CDR3 nucleotides read TGTGCCAGCAGCGCCACAGGGGGCCCAGAGACCCAGTACTTC.

The chain carries TRBV7-9 and TRBJ2-3; D possibly corresponds to TRBD2 (5 bases). Germline CDR1 and CDR2: SEHNR and FQNEAQ (reference sequence). V was cut by 5 bases and J by 1 base, with 16 bases left in between. This CDR3 is 16 amino acids long. In DNA form, the CDR3 reads TGTGCCAGCAGCCCACCGGGGAGAGGTGGCACAGATACGCAGTATTTT. Translation gives CASSPPGRGGTDTQYF.

The rearrangement uses TRBV6-4 and TRBJ2-7; no definite D call. Trimming left V 6 bases short and J 7 bases short, with 19 bases between. This CDR3 has 14 amino acids. Germline V gene data show CDR1 as MRHNA and CDR2 as SNTAGT. DNA for the CDR3: TGTGCCAGCAGCCCGGAGCCAGGTCTGGGGGAGCAGTACTTC. It codes for CASSPEPGLGEQYF.

The chain carries TRBV19 and TRBJ1-1; 8 bases line up with TRBD1. V shed 3 bases and J 4 bases; nucleotides not matched to a gene: 1. The length of the CDR3 is 13 residues. Germline CDR1 LNHDA, CDR2 SQIVND (reference sequence). CDR3 nucleotide sequence: TGTGCCAGTAGTATGGACAGGGCCACTGAAGCTTTCTTT. Protein: CASSMDRATEAFF.